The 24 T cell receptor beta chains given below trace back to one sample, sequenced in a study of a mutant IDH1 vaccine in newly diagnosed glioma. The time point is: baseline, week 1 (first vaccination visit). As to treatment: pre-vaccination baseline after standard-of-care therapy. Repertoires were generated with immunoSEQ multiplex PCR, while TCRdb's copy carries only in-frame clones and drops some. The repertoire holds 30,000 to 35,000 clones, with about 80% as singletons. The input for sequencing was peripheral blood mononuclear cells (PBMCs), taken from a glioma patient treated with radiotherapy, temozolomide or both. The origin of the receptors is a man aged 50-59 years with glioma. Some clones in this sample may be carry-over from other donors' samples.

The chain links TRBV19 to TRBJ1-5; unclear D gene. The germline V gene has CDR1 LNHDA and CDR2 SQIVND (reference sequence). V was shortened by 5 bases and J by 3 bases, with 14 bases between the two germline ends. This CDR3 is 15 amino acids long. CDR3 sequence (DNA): TGTGCCAGTAGTGGCATTGGGCCCCTCAATCAGCCCCAGCATTTT. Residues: CASSGIGPLNQPQHF.

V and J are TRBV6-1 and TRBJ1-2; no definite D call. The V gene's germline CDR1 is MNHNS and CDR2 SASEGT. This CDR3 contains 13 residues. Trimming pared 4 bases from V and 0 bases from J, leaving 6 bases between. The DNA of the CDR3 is TGTGCCAGCAGTGCTAGAGCTAACTATGGCTACACCTTC. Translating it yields CASSARANYGYTF.

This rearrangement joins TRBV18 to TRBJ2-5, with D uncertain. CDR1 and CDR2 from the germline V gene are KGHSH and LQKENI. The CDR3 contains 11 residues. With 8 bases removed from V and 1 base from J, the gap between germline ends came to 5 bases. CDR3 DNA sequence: TGTGCCAGCCGCACCCAAGAGACCCAGTACTTC. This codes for CASRTQETQYF.

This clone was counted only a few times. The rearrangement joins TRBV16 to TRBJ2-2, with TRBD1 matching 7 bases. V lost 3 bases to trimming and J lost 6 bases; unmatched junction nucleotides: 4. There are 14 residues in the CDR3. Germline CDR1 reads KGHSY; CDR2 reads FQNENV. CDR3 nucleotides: TGTGCCAGCAGCCAGACAGGGTCCGCCGGGGAGCTGTTTTTT. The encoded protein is CASSQTGSAGELFF.

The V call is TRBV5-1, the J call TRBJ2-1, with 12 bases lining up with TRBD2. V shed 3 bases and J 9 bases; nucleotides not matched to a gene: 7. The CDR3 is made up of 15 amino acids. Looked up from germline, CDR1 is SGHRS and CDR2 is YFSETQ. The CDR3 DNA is TGCGCCAGCAGCTCGGGACTAGCGGGCCTCGGTGAGCAGTTCTTC. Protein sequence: CASSSGLAGLGEQFF.

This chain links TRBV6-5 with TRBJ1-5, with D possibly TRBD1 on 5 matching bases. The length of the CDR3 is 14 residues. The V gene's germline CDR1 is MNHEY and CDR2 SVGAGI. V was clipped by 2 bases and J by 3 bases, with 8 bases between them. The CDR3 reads CASSYMGTNQPQHF. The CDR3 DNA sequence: TGTGCCAGCAGTTACATGGGGACCAATCAGCCCCAGCATTTT.

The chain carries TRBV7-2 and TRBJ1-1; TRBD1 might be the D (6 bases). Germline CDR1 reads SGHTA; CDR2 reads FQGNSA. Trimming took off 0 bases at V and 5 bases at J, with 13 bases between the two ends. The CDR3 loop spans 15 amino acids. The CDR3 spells CASSLARKGVTEAFF. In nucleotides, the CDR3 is TGTGCCAGCAGCTTAGCGCGGAAGGGGGTTACTGAAGCTTTCTTT.

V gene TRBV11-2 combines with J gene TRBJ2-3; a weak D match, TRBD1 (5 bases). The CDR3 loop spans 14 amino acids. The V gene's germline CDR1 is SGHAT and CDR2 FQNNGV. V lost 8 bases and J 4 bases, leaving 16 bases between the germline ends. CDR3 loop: CASALQRGSDTQYF. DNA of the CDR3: TGTGCCAGCGCCCTTCAAAGGGGATCAGATACGCAGTATTTT.

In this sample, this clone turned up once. The CDR3 DNA sequence: TGCGCCAGCAGTCCCGTTTTAGGGGAATCGAACGAGCAGTACTTC. Translating gives CASSPVLGESNEQYF. The V call is TRBV4-1, the J call TRBJ2-7; D is possibly TRBD1 (5 bases). Looked up from germline, CDR1 is MGHRA and CDR2 is YSYEKL. V was clipped by 6 bases and J by 5 bases, with 20 bases between them. This CDR3 has 15 residues.

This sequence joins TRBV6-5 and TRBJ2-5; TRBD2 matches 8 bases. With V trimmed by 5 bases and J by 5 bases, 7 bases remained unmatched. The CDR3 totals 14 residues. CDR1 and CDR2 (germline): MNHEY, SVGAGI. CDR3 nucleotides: TGTGCCAGCAGTAGCCCCGGCGGGAGGGAGACCCAGTACTTC. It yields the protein CASSSPGGRETQYF.

CDR3 nucleotide sequence: TGTGCCAGCAGCTTAGTGTCCCTTTTGGACGGCTACACCTTC. The encoded protein is CASSLVSLLDGYTF. J is TRBJ1-2 and V is TRBV7-9; no firm D call. The CDR3 covers 14 residues. V lost 1 base, J lost 8 bases, and 14 bases lay in between. In germline, CDR1 is SEHNR, CDR2 FQNEAQ (reference sequence). Full variable domain (rest looked up from reference TRBV7-9 and TRBJ1-2): DTGVSQNPRHKITKRGQNVTFRCDPISEHNRLYWYRQTLGQGPEFLTYFQNEAQLEKSRLLSDRFSAERPKGSFSTLEIQRTEQGDSAMYLCASSLVSLLDGYTFGSGTRLTVV.

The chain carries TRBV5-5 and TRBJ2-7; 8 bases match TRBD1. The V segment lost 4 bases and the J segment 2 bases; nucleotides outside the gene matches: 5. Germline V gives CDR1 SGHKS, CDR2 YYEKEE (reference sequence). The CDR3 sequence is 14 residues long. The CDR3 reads CASSHGQGAYEQYF. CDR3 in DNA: TGTGCCAGCAGCCACGGACAGGGTGCCTACGAGCAGTACTTC.

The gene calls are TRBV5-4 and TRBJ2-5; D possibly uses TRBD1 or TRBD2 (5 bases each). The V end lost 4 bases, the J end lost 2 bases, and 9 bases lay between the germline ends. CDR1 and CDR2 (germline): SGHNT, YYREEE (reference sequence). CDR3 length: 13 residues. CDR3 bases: TGTGCCAGCAGCCCCAGGGAGCAAGAGACCCAGTACTTC. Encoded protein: CASSPREQETQYF.

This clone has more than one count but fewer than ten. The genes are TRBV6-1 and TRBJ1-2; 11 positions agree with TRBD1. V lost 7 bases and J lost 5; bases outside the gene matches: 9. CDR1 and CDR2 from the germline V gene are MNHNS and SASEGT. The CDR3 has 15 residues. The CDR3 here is CASIGTGGVRYGYTF. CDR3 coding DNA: TGTGCCAGCATCGGGACAGGGGGGGTAAGGTATGGCTACACCTTC.

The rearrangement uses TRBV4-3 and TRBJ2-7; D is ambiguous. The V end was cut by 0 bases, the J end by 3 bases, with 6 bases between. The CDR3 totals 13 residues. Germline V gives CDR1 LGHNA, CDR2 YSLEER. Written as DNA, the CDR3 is TGCGCCAGCAGCCAAGATAGGATCTACGAGCAGTACTTC. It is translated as CASSQDRIYEQYF.

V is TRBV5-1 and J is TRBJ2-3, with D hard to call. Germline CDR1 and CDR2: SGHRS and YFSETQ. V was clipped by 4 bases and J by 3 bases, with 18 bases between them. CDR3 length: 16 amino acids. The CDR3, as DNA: TGCGCCAGCAGCGATTCCGACTCAGACGCAACAGATACGCAGTATTTT. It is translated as CASSDSDSDATDTQYF. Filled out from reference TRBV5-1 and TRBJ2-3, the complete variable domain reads KAGVTQTPRYLIKTRGQQVTLSCSPISGHRSVSWYQQTPGQGLQFLFEYFSETQRNKGNFPGRFSGRQFSNSRSEMNVSTLELGDSALYLCASSDSDSDATDTQYFGPGTRLTVL.

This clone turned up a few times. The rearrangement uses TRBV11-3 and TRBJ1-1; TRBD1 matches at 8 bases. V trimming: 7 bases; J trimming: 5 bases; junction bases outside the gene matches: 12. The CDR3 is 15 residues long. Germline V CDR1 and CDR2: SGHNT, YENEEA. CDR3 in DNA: TGTGCCAGCAACGTGGTCCACAGGGGGGAAACTGAAGCTTTCTTT. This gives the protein CASNVVHRGETEAFF.

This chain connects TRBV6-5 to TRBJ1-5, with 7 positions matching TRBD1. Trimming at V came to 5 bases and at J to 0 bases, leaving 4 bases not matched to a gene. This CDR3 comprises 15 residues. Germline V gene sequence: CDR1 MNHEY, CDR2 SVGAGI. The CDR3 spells CASSRQGISNQPQHF. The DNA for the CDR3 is TGTGCCAGCAGTAGACAGGGAATTAGCAATCAGCCCCAGCATTTT.

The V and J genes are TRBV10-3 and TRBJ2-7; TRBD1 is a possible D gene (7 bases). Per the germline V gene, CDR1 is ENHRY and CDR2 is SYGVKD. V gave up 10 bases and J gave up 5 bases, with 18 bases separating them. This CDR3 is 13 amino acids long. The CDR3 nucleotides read TGTGCCACAACGAGCAGGGGGGAACACGAGCAGTACTTC. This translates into CATTSRGEHEQYF.

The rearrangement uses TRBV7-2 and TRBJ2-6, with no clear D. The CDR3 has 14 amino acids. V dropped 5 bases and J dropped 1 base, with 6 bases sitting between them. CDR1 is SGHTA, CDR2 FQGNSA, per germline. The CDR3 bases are TGTGCCAGCAGCCCCTCGTCTGGGGCCAACGTCCTGACTTTC. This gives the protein CASSPSSGANVLTF.

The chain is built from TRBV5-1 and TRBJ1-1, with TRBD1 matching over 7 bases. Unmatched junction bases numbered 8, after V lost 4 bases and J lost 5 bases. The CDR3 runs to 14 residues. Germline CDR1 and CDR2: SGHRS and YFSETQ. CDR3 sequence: CASSVGQARTEAFF. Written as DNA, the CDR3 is TGCGCCAGCAGCGTCGGACAGGCGAGGACTGAAGCTTTCTTT. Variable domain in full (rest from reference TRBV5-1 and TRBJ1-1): KAGVTQTPRYLIKTRGQQVTLSCSPISGHRSVSWYQQTPGQGLQFLFEYFSETQRNKGNFPGRFSGRQFSNSRSEMNVSTLELGDSALYLCASSVGQARTEAFFGQGTRLTVV.

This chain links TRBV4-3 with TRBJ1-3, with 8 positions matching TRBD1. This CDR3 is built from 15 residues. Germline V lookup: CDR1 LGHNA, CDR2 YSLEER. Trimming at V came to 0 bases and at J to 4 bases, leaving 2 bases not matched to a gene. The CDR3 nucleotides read TGCGCCAGCAGCCAAGACGCAGGGGGCGGAAACACCATATATTTT. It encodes CASSQDAGGGNTIYF.

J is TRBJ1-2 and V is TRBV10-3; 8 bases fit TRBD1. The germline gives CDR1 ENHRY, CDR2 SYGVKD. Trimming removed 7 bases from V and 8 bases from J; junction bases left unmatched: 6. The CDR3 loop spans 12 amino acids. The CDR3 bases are TGTGCCATCACTGCAGGGGGCGGAGGCTACACCTTC. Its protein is CAITAGGGGYTF.

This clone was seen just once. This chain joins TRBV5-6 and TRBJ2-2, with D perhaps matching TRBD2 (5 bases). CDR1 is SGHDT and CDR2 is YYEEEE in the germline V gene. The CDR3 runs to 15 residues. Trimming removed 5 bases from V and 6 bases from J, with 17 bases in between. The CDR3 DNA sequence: TGTGCCAGCAGTAATCCGCAGAGGGAAGCCGGGGAGCTGTTTTTT. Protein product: CASSNPQREAGELFF.